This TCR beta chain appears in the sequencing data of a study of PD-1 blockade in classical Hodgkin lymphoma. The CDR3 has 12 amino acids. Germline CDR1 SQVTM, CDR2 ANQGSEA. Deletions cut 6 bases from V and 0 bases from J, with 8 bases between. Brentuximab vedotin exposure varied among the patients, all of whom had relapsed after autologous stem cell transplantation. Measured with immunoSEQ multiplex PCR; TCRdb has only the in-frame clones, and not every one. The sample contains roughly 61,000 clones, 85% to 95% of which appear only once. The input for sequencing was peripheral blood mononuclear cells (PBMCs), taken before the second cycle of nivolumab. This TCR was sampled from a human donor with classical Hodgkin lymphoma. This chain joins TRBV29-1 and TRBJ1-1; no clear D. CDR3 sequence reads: CSVSALNTEAFF. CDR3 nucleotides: TGCAGCGTATCGGCCTTGAACACTGAAGCTTTCTTT.